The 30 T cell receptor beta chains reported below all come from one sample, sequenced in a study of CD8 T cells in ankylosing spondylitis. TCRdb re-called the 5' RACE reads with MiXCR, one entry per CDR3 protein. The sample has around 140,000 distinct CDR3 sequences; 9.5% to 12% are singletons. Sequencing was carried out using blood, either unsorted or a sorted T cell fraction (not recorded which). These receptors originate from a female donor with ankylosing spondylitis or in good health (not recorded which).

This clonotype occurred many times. The CDR3 region is CASMDPGTPYEQYF. In DNA form, the CDR3 reads TGTGCCAGTATGGACCCCGGGACTCCCTACGAGCAGTACTTC. This chain connects TRBV3-1 to TRBJ2-7; TRBD2 is a possible D gene (6 bases). Trimming shortened V by 9 bases and J by 2 bases, and 17 bases separated the two germline ends. The V gene's germline CDR1 is LGHDT and CDR2 YNNKEL (reference sequence). CDR3 length equals 14 residues.

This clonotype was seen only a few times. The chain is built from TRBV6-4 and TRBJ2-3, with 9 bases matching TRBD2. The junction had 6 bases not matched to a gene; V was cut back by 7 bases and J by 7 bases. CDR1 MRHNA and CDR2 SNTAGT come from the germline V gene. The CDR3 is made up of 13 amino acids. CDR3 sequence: CASKPAGGYTQYF. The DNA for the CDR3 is TGTGCCAGCAAGCCAGCGGGAGGTTATACGCAGTATTTT.

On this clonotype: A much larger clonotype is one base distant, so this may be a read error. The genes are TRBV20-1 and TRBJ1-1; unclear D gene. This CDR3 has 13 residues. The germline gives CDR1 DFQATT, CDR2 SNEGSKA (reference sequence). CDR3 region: CNARYTVNTEAFF. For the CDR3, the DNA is TGCAATGCTAGATACACGGTGAACACTGAAGCTTTCTTT.

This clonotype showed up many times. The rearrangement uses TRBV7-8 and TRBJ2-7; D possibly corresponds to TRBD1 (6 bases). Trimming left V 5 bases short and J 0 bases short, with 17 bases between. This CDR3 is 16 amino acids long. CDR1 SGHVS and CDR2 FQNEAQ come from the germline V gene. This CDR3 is CASSPFTGYYSYEQYF. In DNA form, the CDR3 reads TGTGCCAGCAGCCCGTTTACAGGGTACTACTCCTACGAGCAGTACTTC.

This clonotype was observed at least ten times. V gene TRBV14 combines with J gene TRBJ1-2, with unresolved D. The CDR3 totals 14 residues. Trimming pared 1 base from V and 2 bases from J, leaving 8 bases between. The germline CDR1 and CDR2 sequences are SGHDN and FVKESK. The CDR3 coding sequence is TGTGCCAGCAGCCAAGTCTCGGCCAACTATGGCTACACCTTC. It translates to CASSQVSANYGYTF.

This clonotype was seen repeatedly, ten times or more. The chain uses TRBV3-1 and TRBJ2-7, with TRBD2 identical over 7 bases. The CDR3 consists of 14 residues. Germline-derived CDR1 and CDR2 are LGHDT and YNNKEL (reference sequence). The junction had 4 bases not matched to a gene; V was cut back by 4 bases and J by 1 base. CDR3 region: CASSPREGSYEQYF. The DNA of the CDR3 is TGTGCCAGCAGCCCAAGGGAGGGGTCCTACGAGCAGTACTTC.

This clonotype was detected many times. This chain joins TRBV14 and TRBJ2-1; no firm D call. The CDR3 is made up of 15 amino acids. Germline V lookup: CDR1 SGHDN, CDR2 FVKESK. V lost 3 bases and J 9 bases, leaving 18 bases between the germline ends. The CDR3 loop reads CASSHAVVYSGEQFF. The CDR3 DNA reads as TGTGCCAGCAGCCATGCTGTAGTCTACTCGGGTGAGCAGTTCTTC.

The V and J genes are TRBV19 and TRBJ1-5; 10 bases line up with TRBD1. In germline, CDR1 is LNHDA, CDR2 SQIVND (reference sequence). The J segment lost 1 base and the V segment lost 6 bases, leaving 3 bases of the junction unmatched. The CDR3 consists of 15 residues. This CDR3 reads CASRPGQGSNQPQHF. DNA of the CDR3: TGTGCCAGTAGGCCGGGACAGGGGAGCAATCAGCCCCAGCATTTT. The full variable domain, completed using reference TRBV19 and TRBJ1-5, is DGGITQSPKYLFRKEGQNVTLSCEQNLNHDAMYWYRQDPGQGLRLIYYSQIVNDFQKGDIAEGYSVSREKKESFPLTVTSAQKNPTAFYLCASRPGQGSNQPQHFGDGTRLSIL.

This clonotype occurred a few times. CDR3 sequence (DNA): TGTGCCAGCAGCTTAAACGGAAACAATGAGCAGTTCTTC. Residues: CASSLNGNNEQFF. The chain recombines TRBV7-3 with TRBJ2-1; no definite D call. This CDR3 is 13 amino acids long. Germline V lookup: CDR1 SGHTA, CDR2 FQGTGA. Between the trimmed V and J ends, which lost 1 base and 5 bases, there was a span of 6 bases.

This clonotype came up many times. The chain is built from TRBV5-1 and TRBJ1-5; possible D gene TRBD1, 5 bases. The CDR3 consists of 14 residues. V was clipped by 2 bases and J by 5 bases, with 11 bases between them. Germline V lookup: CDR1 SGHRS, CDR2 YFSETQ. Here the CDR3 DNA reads TGCGCCAGCAGCTTTGACGGGACCTATCAGCCCCAGCATTTT. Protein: CASSFDGTYQPQHF. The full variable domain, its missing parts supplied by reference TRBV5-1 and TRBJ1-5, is KAGVTQTPRYLIKTRGQQVTLSCSPISGHRSVSWYQQTPGQGLQFLFEYFSETQRNKGNFPGRFSGRQFSNSRSEMNVSTLELGDSALYLCASSFDGTYQPQHFGDGTRLSIL.

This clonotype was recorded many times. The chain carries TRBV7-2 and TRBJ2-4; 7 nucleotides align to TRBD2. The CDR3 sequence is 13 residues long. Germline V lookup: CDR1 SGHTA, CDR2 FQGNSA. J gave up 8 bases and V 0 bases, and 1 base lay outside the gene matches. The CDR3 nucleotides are TGTGCCAGCAGCTTAGCGGGGGGGGACATTCAGTACTTC. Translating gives CASSLAGGDIQYF.

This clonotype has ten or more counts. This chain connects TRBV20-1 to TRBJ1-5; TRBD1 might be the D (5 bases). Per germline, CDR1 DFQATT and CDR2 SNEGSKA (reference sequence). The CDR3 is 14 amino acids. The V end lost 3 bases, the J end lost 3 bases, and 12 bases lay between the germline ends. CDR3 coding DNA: TGCAGTGCTAGCCCCGGACACCCCAATCAGCCCCAGCATTTT. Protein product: CSASPGHPNQPQHF.

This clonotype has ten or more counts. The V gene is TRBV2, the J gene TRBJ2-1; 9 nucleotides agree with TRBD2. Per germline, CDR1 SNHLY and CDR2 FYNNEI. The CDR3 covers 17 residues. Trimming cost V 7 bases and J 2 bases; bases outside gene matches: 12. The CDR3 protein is CASKQGASGTPYNEQFF. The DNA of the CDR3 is TGTGCCAGCAAACAAGGGGCTAGCGGGACTCCCTACAATGAGCAGTTCTTC.

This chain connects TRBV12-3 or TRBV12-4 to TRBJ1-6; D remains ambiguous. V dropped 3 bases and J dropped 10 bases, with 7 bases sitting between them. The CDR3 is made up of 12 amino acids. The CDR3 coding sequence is TGTGCCAGCAGTTTGGCCGGGTCACCCCTCCACTTT. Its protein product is CASSLAGSPLHF.

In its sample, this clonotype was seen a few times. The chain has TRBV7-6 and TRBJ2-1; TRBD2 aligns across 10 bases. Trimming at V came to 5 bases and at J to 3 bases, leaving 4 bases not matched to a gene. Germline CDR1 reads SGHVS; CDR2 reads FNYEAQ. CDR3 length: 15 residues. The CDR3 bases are TGTGCCAGCAGCCCCAGCGGGGGGGACTACAATGAGCAGTTCTTC. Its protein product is CASSPSGGDYNEQFF.

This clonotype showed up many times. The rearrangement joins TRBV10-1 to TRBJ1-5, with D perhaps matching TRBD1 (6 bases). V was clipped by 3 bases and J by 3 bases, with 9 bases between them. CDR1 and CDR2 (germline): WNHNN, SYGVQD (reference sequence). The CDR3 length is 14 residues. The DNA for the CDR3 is TGCGCCAGCAGTGATGCAGGGGTCAATCAGCCCCAGCATTTT. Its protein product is CASSDAGVNQPQHF.

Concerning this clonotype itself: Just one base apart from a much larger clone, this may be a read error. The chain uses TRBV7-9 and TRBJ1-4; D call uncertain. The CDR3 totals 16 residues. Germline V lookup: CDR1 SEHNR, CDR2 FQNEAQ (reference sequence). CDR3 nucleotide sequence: TGTACCAGCAGCCCGGAGGCTAGGCACCTGGAAGAAAAACTGTTTTTT. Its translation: CTSSPEARHLEEKLFF.

The CDR3 is CASRSGLEQFF. In DNA form, the CDR3 reads TGTGCCAGCAGAAGCGGACTGGAGCAGTTCTTC. The J gene is TRBJ2-1, the V gene TRBV11-3; a possible D gene is TRBD2 (5 bases). The germline V and J ends were trimmed by 6 bases and 10 bases, with 10 bases remaining between them. Germline assignment: CDR1 SGHNT and CDR2 YENEEA. This CDR3 is built from 11 residues.

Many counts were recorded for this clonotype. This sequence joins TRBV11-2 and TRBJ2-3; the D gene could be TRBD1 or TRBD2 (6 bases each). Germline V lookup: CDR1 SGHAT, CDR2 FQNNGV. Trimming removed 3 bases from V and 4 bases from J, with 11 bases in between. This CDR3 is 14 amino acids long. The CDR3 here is CASSFGGGADTQYF. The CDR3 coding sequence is TGTGCCAGCAGCTTTGGGGGCGGGGCAGATACGCAGTATTTT.

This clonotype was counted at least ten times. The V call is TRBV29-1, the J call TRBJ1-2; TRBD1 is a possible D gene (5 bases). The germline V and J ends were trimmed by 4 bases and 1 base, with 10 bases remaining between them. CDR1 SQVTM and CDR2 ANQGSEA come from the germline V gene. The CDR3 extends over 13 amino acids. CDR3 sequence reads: CSVGRGDNYGYTF. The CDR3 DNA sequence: TGCAGCGTTGGGAGGGGAGATAACTATGGCTACACCTTC.

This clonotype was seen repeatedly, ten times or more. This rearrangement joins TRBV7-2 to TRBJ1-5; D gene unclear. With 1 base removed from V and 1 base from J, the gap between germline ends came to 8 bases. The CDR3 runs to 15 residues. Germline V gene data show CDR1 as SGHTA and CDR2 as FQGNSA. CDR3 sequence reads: CASSLEGRSNQPQHF. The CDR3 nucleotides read TGTGCCAGCAGCTTAGAGGGCAGGAGCAATCAGCCCCAGCATTTT.

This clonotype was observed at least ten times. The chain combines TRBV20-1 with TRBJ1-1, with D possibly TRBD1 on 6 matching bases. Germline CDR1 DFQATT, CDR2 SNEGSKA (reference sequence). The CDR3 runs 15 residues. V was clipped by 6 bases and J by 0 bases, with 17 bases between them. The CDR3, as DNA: TGCAGTGCAAACAAAGGGACATTGGTGAACACTGAAGCTTTCTTT. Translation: CSANKGTLVNTEAFF.

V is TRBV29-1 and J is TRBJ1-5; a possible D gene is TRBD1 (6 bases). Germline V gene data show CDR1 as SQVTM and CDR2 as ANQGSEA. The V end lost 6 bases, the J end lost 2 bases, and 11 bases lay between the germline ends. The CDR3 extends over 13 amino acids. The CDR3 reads CSVGRGGNQPQHF. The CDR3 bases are TGCAGCGTCGGCAGGGGTGGCAATCAGCCCCAGCATTTT.

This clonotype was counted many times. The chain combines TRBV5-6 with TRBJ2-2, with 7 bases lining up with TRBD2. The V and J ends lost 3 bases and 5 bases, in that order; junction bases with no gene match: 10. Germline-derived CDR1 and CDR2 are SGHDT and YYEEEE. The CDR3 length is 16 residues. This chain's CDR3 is CASSSGTTKVTGELFF. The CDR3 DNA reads TGTGCCAGCAGCTCCGGGACTACGAAGGTGACCGGGGAGCTGTTTTTT.

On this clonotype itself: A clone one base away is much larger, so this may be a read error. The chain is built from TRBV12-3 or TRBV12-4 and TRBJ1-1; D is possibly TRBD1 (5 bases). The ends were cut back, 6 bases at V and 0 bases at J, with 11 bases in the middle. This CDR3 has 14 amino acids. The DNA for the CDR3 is TGTGCCAGCAGATGGGGGTTGGTGAACACTGAAGCTTTCTTT. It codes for CASRWGLVNTEAFF.

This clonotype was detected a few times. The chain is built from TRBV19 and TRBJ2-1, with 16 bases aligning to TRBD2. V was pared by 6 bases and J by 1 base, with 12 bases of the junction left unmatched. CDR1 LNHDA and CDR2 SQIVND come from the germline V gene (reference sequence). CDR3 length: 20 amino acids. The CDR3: CASSRGGLAGGPSSYNEQFF. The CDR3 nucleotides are TGTGCCAGTAGCCGAGGGGGACTAGCGGGAGGGCCTTCGTCCTACAATGAGCAGTTCTTC.

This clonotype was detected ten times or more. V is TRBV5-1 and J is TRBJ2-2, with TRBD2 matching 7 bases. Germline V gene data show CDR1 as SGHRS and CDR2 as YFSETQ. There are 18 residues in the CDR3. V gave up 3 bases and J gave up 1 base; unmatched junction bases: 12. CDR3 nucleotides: TGCGCCAGCAGCTGGACCTGGCCGGGAGGCCAGAACACCGGGGAGCTGTTTTTT. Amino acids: CASSWTWPGGQNTGELFF.

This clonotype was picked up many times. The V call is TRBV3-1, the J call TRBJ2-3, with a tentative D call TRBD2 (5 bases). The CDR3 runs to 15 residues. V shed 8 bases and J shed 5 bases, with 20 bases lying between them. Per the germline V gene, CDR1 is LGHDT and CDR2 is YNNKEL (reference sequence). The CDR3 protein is CASYLRTGSGDTQYF. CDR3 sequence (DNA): TGTGCCAGCTACCTGAGGACGGGGAGTGGAGATACGCAGTATTTT.

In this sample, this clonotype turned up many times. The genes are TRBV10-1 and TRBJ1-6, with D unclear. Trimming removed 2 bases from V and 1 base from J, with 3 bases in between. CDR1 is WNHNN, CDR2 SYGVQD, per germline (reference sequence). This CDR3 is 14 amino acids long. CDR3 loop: CASSEGSYNSPLHF. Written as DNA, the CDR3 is TGCGCCAGCAGTGAGGGATCCTATAATTCACCCCTCCACTTT.

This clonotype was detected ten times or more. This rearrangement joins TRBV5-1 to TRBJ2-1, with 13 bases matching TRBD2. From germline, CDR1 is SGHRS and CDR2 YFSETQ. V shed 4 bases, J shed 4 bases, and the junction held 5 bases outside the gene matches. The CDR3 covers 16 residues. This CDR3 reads CASSGRTSGGYNEQFF. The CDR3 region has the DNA TGCGCCAGCAGCGGGCGGACTAGCGGGGGATACAATGAGCAGTTCTTC. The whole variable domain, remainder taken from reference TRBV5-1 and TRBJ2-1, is KAGVTQTPRYLIKTRGQQVTLSCSPISGHRSVSWYQQTPGQGLQFLFEYFSETQRNKGNFPGRFSGRQFSNSRSEMNVSTLELGDSALYLCASSGRTSGGYNEQFFGPGTRLTVL.